This T cell receptor (beta chain) was found in a study of cytomegalovirus exposure and HLA in healthy donors. Clones were read by immunoSEQ multiplex PCR, and TCRdb kept only the in-frame ones, dropping some. This sample has 130,000 to 150,000 clones, with 87% found just once. V gave up 5 bases and J gave up 5 bases, with 25 bases separating them. CDR1 SGHNT and CDR2 YYREEE come from the germline V gene (reference sequence). This CDR3 has 17 residues. The chain employs TRBV5-4 and TRBJ1-1; the D gene is possibly TRBD1 (5 bases). The sequenced material came from PBMCs. This clonotype was obtained from a young man in good health and CMV-seropositive. CDR3 region: CASSDPMTVSWGTEAFF. The CDR3 region has the DNA TGTGCCAGCAGTGACCCTATGACAGTTTCTTGGGGTACTGAAGCTTTCTTT.